These 3 T cell receptor beta chains were sequenced from one sample in a study of beta chain features in type 1 diabetes. Sequenced material consisted of expressed TCRB transcripts (all of the isolated RNA was reverse transcribed). This table comes from immunoSEQ multiplex PCR, and its TCRdb copy is limited to in-frame clones, with some not included. The sample includes approximately 470,000 clones, around 28% of them seen just once. Sequencing was carried out using naive CD4+ T cells from blood. The receptor set was obtained from a man aged 18 to 30 in good health.

The sample holds a few counts of this clone. CDR3 residues: CSVEDRWYEQYF. As DNA, the CDR3 is TGCAGCGTTGAAGATAGGTGGTACGAGCAGTACTTC. The chain has TRBV29-1 and TRBJ2-7; D remains unclear. With 0 bases removed from V and 4 bases from J, the gap between germline ends came to 7 bases. Germline CDR1 and CDR2: SQVTM and ANQGSEA. The CDR3 runs 12 residues.

This clone was counted a few times. The rearrangement joins TRBV6-6 to TRBJ2-1; D perhaps matches TRBD1 (6 bases). Deletions cut 5 bases from V and 4 bases from J, with 18 bases between. This CDR3 has 16 amino acids. The germline V gene encodes CDR1 MNHNY and CDR2 SVGAGI (reference sequence). The CDR3, as DNA: TGTGCCAGCAGTAGATCAGGGGCCCTAAAGTACAATGAGCAGTTCTTC. Its translation: CASSRSGALKYNEQFF.

The rearrangement links TRBV28 to TRBJ2-7; perhaps TRBD1 as D (5 bases). The V and J ends lost 3 bases and 1 base respectively, with 16 bases between them. CDR3 size: 16 residues. Germline V gene data show CDR1 as MDHEN and CDR2 as SYDVKM. DNA of the CDR3: TGTGCCAGCAGTTTTGAGTGGACAAGGCGATCCTACGAGCAGTACTTC. Protein product: CASSFEWTRRSYEQYF.